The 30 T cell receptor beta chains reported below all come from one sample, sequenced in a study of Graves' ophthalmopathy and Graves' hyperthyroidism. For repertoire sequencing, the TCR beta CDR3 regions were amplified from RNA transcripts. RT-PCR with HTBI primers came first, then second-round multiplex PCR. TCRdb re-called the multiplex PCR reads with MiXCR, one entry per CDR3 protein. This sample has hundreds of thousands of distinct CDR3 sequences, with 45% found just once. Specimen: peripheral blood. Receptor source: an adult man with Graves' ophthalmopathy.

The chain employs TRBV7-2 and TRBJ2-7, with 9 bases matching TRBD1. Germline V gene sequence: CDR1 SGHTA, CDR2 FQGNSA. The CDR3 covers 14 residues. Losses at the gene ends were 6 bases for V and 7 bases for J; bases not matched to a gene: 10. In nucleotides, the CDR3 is TGTGCCAGCAGTGTCCCGGGACAGGGTGAAGAGCAGTACTTC. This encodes CASSVPGQGEEQYF.

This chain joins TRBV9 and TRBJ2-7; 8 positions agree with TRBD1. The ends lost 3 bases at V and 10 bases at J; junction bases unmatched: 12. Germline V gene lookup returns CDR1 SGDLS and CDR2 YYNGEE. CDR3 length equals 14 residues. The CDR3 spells CASSAYNTGGEQYF. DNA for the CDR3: TGTGCCAGCAGCGCATACAATACAGGGGGAGAACAGTACTTC.

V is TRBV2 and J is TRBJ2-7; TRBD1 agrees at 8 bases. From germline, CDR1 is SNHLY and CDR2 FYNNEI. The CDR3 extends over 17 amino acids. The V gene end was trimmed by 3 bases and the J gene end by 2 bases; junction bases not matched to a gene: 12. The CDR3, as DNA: TGTGCCAGCAGTGACCCACCTCGGACAGGGCCAACCTACGAGCAGTACTTC. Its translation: CASSDPPRTGPTYEQYF.

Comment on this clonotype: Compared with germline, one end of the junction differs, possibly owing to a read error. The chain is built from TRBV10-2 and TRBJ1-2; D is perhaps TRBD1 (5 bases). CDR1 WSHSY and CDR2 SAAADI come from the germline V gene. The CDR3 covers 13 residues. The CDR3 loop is CASTPAGVGGYTF. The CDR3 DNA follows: TGTGCCAGCACCCCAGCGGGGGTCGGTGGCTACACCTTC.

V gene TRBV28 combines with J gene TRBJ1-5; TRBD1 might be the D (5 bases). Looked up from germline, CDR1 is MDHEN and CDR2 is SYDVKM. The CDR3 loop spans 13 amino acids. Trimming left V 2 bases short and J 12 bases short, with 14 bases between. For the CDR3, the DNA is TGTGCCAGCAGTTTAGAGGGGCGCCGGGTCCAGCATTTT. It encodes CASSLEGRRVQHF. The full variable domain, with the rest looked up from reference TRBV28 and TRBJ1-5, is DVKVTQSSRYLVKRTGEKVFLECVQDMDHENMFWYRQDPGLGLRLIYFSYDVKMKEKGDIPEGYSVSREKKERFSLILESASTNQTSMYLCASSLEGRRVQHFGDGTRLSIL.

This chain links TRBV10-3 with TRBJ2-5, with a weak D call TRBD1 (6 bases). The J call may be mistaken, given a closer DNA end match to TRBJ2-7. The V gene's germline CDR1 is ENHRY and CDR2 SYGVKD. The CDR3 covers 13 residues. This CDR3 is CASQWQGSYEQYF. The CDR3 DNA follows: TGTGCCAGCCAGTGGCAGGGGTCCTACGAGCAGTACTTC.

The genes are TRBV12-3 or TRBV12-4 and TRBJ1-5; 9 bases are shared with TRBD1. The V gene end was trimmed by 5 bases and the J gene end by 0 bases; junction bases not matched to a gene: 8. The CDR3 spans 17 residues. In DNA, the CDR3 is TGTGCCAGCAGTCCACAGGGGGCCTTTATTAGCAATCAGCCCCAGCATTTT. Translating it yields CASSPQGAFISNQPQHF.

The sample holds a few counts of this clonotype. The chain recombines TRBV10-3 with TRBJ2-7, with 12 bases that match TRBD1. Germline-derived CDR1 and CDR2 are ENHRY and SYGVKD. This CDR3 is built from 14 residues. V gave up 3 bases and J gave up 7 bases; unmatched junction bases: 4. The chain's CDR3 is CAISDRDRGREQYF. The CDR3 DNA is TGTGCCATCAGTGATCGGGACAGGGGGCGAGAGCAGTACTTC.

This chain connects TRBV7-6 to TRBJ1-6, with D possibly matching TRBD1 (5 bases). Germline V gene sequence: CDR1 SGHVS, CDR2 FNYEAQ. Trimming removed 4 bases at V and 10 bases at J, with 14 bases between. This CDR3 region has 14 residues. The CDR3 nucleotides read TGTGCCAGCAGCTCCGTGGAGGGGTCGTCACCCCTCCACTTT. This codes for CASSSVEGSSPLHF.

CDR3 sequence: CASSPQGPYGYTF. CDR3 bases: TGTGCCAGCAGTCCACAGGGCCCCTATGGCTACACCTTC. The J gene is TRBJ1-2, the V gene TRBV2; possible D gene TRBD1, 6 bases. CDR1 and CDR2 (germline): SNHLY, FYNNEI. This CDR3 contains 13 residues. Trimming removed 5 bases from V and 4 bases from J, with 11 bases in between.

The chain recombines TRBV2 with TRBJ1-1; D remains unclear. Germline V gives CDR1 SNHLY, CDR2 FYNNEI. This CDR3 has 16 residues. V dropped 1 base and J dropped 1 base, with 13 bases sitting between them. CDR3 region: CASSEGRAGQNTEAFF. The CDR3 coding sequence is TGTGCCAGCAGTGAAGGGAGGGCTGGCCAGAACACTGAAGCTTTCTTT.

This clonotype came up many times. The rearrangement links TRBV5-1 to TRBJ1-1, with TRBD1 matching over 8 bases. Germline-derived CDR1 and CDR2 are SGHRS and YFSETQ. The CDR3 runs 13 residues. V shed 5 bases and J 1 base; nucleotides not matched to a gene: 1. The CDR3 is CASRQGGNTEAFF. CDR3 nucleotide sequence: TGCGCCAGCAGACAGGGGGGGAACACTGAAGCTTTCTTT.

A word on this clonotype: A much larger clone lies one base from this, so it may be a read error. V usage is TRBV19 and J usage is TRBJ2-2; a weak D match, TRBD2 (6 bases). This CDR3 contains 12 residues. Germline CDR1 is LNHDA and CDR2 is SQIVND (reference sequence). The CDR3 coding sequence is TGTGCCAGTAGTATACCCACCGGGGGGCTGTTTTTT. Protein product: CASSIPTGGLFF.

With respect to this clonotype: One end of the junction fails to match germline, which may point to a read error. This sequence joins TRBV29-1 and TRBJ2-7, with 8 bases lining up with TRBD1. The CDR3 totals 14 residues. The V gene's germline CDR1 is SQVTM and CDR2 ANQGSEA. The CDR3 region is CSARTGLSSYEQYF. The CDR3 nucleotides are TGCAGCGCTCGGACAGGGCTCAGCTCCTACGAGCAGTATTTC.

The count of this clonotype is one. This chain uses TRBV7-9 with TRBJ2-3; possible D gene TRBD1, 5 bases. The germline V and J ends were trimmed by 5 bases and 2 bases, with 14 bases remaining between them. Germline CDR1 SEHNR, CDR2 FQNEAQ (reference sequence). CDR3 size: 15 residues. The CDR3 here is CASSVRGIATDTQYF. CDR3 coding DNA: TGTGCCAGCAGCGTAAGGGGCATTGCCACAGATACGCAGTATTTT.

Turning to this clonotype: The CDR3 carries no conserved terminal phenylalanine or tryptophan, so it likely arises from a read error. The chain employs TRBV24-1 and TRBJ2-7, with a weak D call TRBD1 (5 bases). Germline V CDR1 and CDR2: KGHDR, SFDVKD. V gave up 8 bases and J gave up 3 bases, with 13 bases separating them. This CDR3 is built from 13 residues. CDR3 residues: CATTDSMDYEQYL. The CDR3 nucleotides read TGTGCCACCACCGACAGCATGGACTACGAGCAGTACCTC.

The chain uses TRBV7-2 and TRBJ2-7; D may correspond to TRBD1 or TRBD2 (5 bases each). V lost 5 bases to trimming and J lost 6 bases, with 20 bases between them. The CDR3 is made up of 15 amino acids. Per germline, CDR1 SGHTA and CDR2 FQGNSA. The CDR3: CASSVTGAQRFEQYF. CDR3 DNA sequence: TGTGCCAGCAGCGTTACCGGGGCGCAGCGGTTCGAGCAGTACTTC. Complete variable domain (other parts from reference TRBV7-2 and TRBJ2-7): GAGVSQSPSNKVTEKGKDVELRCDPISGHTALYWYRQSLGQGLEFLIYFQGNSAPDKSGLPSDRFSAERTGGSVSTLTIQRTQQEDSAVYLCASSVTGAQRFEQYFGPGTRLTVT.

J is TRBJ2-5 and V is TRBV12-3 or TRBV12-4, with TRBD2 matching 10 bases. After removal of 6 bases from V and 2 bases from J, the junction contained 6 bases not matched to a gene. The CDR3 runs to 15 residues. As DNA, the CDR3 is TGTGCCAGCAGCCGAGGGACTAGCGATCAAGAGACCCAGTACTTC. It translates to CASSRGTSDQETQYF.

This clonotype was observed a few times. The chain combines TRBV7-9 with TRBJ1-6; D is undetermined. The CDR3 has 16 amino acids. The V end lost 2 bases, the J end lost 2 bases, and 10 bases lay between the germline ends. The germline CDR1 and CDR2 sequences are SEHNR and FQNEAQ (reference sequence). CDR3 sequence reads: CASSLFRPTYNSPLHF. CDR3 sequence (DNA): TGTGCCAGCAGCTTATTCCGACCGACCTATAATTCACCCCTCCACTTT.

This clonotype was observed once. The CDR3 is CASSSYPGLRQYF. The CDR3 bases are TGTGCCAGCAGCTCCTATCCAGGGTTGCGGCAGTACTTC. This chain joins TRBV7-2 and TRBJ2-7; D is perhaps TRBD1 (5 bases). The CDR3 has 13 residues. Trimming took off 4 bases at V and 9 bases at J, with 16 bases between the two ends. Per germline, CDR1 SGHTA and CDR2 FQGNSA.

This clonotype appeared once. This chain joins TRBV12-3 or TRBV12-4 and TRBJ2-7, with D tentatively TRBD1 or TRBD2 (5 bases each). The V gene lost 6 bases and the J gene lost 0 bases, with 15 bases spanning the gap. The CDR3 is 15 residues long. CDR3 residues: CASRKGRPSSYEQYF. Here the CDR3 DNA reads TGTGCCAGCAGAAAGGGACGCCCGAGCTCCTACGAGCAGTACTTC.

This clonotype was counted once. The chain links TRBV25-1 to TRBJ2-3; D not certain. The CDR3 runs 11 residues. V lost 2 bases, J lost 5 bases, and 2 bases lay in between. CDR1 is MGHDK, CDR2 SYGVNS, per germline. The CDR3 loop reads CASSERDTQYF. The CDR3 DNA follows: TGTGCCAGCAGTGAAAGAGATACGCAGTATTTT. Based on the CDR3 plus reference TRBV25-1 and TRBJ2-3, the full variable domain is EADIYQTPRYLVIGTGKKITLECSQTMGHDKMYWYQQDPGMELHLIHYSYGVNSTEKGDLSSESTVSRIRTEHFPLTLESARPSHTSQYLCASSERDTQYFGPGTRLTVL.

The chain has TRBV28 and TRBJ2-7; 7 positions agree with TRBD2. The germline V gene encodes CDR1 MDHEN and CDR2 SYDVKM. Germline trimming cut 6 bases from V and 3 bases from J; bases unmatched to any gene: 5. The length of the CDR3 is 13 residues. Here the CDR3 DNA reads TGTGCCAGCAGCGGAGGCGGGAGCTACGAGCAGTACTTC. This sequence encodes CASSGGGSYEQYF.

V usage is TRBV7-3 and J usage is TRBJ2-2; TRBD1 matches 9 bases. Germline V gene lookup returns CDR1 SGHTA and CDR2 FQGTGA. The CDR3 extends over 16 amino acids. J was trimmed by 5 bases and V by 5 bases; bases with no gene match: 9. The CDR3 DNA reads TGTGCCAGCAGCCCTTGGACAGGGGCATCAACCGGGGAGCTGTTTTTT. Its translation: CASSPWTGASTGELFF.

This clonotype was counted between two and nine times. The chain's CDR3 is CASSLRASPETQYF. The CDR3 DNA reads as TGTGCCAGCAGCCTCCGGGCTAGCCCCGAGACCCAGTACTTC. The rearrangement uses TRBV9 and TRBJ2-5, with a possible D match to TRBD2 (5 bases). V lost 4 bases to trimming and J lost 5 bases, with 15 bases between them. CDR3 size: 14 residues. The germline V gene has CDR1 SGDLS and CDR2 YYNGEE.

CDR3 sequence: CASKDREVQPQHF. In DNA form, the CDR3 reads TGTGCCAGCAAGGACAGGGAGGTTCAGCCCCAGCATTTT. V gene TRBV9 combines with J gene TRBJ1-5, with 8 positions matching TRBD1. The trim removed 6 bases at V and 6 bases at J, leaving 5 bases unmatched. Germline V CDR1 and CDR2: SGDLS, YYNGEE. The length of the CDR3 is 13 residues.

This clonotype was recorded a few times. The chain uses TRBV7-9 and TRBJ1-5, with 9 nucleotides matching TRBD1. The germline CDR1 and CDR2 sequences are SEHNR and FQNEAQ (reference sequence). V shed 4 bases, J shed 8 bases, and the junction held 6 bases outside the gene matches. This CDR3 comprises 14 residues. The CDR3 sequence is CASSSGQGVKPQHF. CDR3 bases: TGTGCCAGCAGCTCGGGACAGGGCGTCAAGCCCCAGCATTTT.

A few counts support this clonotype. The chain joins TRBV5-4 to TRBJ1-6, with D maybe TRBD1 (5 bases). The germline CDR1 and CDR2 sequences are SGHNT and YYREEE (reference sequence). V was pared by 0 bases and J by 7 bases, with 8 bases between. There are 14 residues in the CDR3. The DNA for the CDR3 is TGTGCCAGCAGCTTGGTAGGGGAAAATTCACCCCTCCACTTT. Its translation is CASSLVGENSPLHF.

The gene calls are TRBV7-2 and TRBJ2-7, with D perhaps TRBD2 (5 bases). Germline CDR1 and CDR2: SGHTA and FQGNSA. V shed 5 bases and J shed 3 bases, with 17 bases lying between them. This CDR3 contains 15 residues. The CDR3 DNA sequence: TGTGCCAGCAGCCCTTGGGGAGTCAAGGGCTACGAGCAGTACTTC. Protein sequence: CASSPWGVKGYEQYF.

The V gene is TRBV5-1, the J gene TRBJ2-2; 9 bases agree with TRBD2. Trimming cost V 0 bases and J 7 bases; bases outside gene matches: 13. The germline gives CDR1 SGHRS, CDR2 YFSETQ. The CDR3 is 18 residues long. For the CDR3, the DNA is TGCGCCAGCAGCTTGGGGGCGACTAGCGGAGTATTGGGCGGGGAGCTGTTTTTT. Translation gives CASSLGATSGVLGGELFF.